The text below deals with one T cell receptor beta chain. V shed 6 bases and J shed 3 bases, with 14 bases lying between them. This CDR3 comprises 15 residues. The germline gives CDR1 MNHEY, CDR2 SVGAGI. Measured with immunoSEQ multiplex PCR; TCRdb has only the in-frame clones, and not every one. Among hundreds of thousands of clones listed, 75% to 90% were seen once. The entry originates in a study of blood T cell repertoires in COVID-19. In the study overall: Sources were T cells, B-cell-depleted T cells, or PBMCs; the material itself was cDNA or gDNA.

Participants spanned ages about 18 to 100 years and resided in 20 to 25 US areas. Which cohort a participant joined came from the clinical history participants gave. The source is a man between 18 and 29 years old who had recovered from COVID-19. Material for sequencing was PBMCs or T cells enriched from blood (not recorded which). J is TRBJ1-4 and V is TRBV6-5; D gene unclear. The CDR3 region has the DNA TGTGCCAGCAGGATGATAAAACGGGCTAATGAAAAACTGTTTTTT. It yields the protein CASRMIKRANEKLFF.